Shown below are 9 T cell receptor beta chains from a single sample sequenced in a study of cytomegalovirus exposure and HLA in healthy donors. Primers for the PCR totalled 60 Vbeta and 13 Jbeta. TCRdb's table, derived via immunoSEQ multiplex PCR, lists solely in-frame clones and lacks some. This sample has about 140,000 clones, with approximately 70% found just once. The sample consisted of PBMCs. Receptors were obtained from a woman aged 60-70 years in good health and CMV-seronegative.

The CDR3 spells CASSQVARSGGVTDTQYF. The CDR3 DNA follows: TGCGCCAGCAGCCAAGTGGCCCGGAGCGGGGGGGTCACAGATACGCAGTATTTT. The chain has TRBV4-1 and TRBJ2-3; the match to TRBD2 covers 10 bases. After removal of 1 base from V and 2 bases from J, the junction contained 9 bases not matched to a gene. The CDR3 length is 18 residues. Looked up from germline, CDR1 is MGHRA and CDR2 is YSYEKL.

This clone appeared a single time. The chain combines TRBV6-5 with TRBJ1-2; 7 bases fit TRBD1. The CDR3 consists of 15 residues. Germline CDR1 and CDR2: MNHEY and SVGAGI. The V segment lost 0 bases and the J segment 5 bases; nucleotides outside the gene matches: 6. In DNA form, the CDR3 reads TGTGCCAGCAGTTACTCGGCGGACAGGTCATATGGCTACACCTTC. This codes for CASSYSADRSYGYTF.

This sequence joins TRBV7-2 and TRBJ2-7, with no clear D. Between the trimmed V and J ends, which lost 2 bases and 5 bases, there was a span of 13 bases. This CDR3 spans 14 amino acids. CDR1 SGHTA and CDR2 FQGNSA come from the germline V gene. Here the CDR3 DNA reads TGTGCCAGCAGCTTAACCTTTACTAAGGACGAGCAGTACTTC. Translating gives CASSLTFTKDEQYF.

The CDR3 DNA is TGTGCCAGCCGGCCCGTGACAGGGGTCTTGAACACTGAAGCTTTCTTT. Translation: CASRPVTGVLNTEAFF. The rearrangement links TRBV27 to TRBJ1-1, with TRBD1 matching over 8 bases. V lost 8 bases and J lost 0; bases outside the gene matches: 11. CDR1 is MNHEY, CDR2 SMNVEV, per germline (reference sequence). This CDR3 spans 16 amino acids.

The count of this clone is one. The chain's CDR3 is CASSLAGLGNGELFF. The DNA of the CDR3 is TGTGCCAGCAGCTTGGCTGGACTAGGAAACGGGGAGCTGTTTTTT. The chain recombines TRBV5-4 with TRBJ2-2; 7 bases match TRBD2. The CDR3 runs 15 residues. From germline, CDR1 is SGHNT and CDR2 YYREEE (reference sequence). J gave up 7 bases and V 0 bases, and 6 bases lay outside the gene matches.

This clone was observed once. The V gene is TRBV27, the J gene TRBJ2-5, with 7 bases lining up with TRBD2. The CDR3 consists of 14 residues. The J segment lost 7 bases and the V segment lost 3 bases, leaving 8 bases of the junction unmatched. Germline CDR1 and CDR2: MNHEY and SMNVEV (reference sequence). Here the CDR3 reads CASSFSGTTGTQYF. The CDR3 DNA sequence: TGTGCCAGCAGTTTTTCCGGGACTACAGGGACCCAGTACTTC.

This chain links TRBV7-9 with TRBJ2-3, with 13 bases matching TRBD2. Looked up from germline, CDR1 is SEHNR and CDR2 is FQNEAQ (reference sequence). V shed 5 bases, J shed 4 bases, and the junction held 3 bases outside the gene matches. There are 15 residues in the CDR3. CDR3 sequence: CASSPGLAGPDTQYF. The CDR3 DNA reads TGTGCCAGCAGCCCGGGACTAGCGGGACCAGATACGCAGTATTTT.

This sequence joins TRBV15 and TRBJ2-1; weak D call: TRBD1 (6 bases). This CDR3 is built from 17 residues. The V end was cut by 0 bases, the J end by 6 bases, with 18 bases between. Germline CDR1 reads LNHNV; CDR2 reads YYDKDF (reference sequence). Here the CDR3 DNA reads TGTGCCACCAGCAGAGATTTTGGGTCTGGGGGCATCAATGAGCAGTTCTTC. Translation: CATSRDFGSGGINEQFF.

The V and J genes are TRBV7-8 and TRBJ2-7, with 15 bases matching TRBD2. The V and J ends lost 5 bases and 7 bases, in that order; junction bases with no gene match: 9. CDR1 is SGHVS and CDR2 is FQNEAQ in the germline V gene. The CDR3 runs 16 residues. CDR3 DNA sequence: TGTGCCAGCAGCGTCGGACTAGCGGGAGGGCAGGGGGAGCAGTACTTC. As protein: CASSVGLAGGQGEQYF.